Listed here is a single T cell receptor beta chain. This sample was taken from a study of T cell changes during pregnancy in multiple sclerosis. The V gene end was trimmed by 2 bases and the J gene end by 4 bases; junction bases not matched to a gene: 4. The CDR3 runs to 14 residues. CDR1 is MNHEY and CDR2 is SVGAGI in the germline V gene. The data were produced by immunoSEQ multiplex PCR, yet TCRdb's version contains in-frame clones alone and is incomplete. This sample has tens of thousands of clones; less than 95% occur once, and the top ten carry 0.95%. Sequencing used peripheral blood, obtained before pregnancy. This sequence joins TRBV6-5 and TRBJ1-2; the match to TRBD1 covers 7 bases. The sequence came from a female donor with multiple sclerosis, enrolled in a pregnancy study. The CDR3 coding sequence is TGTGCCAGCAGTTACACTGACAGGGCCTATGGCTACACCTTC. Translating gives CASSYTDRAYGYTF.